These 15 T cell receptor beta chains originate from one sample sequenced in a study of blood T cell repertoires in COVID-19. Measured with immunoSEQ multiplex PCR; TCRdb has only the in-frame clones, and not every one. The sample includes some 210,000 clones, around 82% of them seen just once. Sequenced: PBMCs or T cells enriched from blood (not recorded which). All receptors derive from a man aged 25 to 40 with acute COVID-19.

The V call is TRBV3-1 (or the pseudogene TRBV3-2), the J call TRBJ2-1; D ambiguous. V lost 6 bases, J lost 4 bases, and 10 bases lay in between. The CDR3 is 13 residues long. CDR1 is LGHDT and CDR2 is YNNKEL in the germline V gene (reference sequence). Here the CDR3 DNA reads TGTGCCAGCAGTCCACCAACTTACAATGAGCAGTTCTTC. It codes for CASSPPTYNEQFF.

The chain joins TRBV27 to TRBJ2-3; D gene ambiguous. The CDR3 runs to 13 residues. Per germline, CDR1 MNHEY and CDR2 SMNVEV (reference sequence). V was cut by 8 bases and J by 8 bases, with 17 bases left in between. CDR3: CASRRLSEGTQYF. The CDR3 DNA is TGTGCCAGCCGCAGGCTAAGTGAAGGTACGCAGTATTTT.

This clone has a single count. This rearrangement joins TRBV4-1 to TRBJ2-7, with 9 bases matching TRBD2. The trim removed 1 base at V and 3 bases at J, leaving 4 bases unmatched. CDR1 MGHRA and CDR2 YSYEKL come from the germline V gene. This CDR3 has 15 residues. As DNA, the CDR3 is TGCGCCAGCAGCCAAGGTTCTAGCGGGGTCTACGAGCAGTACTTC. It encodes CASSQGSSGVYEQYF.

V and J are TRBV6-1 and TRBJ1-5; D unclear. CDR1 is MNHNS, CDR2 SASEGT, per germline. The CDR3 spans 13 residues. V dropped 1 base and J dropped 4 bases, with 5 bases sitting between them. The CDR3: CASSEDRNQPQHF. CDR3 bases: TGTGCCAGCAGTGAAGATCGGAATCAGCCCCAGCATTTT.

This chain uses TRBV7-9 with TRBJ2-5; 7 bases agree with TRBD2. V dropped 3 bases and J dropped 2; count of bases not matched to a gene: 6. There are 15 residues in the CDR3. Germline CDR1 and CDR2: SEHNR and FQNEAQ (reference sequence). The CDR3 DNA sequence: TGTGCCAGCAGCTTTACGGCGGGGGTTCAAGAGACCCAGTACTTC. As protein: CASSFTAGVQETQYF.

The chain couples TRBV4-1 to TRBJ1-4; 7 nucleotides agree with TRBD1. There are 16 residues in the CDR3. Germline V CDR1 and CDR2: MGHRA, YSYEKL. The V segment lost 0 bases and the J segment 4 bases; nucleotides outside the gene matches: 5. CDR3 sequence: CASSQDPGTVNEKLFF. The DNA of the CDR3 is TGCGCCAGCAGCCAAGATCCCGGGACAGTTAATGAAAAACTGTTTTTT.

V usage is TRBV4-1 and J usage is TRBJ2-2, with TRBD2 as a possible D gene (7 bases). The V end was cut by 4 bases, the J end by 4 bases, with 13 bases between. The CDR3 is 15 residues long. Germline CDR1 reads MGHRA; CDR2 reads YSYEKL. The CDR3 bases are TGCGCCAGCAGCCTCTCCGGGGGGCTCACCGGGGAGCTGTTTTTT. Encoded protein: CASSLSGGLTGELFF.

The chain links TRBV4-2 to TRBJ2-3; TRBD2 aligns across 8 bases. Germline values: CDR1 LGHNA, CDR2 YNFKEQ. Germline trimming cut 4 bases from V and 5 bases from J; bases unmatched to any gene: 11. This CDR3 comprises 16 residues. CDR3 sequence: CASSPAGARSGDTQYF. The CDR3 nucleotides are TGTGCCAGCAGCCCAGCGGGGGCCAGGTCAGGAGATACGCAGTATTTT.

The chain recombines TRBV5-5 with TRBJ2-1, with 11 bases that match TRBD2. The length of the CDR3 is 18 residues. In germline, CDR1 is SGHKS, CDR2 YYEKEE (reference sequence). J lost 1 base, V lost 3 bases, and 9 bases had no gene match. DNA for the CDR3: TGTGCCAGCAGCTCAGTAGCGGGGGGGCCGGTATCCTACAATGAGCAGTTCTTC. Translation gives CASSSVAGGPVSYNEQFF.

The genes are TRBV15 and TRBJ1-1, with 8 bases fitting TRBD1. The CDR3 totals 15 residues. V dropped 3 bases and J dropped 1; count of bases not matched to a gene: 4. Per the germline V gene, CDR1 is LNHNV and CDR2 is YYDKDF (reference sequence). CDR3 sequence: CATSRGQVRNTEAFF. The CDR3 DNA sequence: TGTGCCACCAGCAGGGGACAGGTCCGGAACACTGAAGCTTTCTTT.

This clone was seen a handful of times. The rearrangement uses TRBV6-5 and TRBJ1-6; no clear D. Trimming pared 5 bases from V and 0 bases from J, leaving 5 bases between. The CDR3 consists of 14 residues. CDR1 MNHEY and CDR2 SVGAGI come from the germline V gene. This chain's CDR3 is CASSTSSYNSPLHF. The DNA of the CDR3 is TGTGCCAGCAGTACAAGCTCCTATAATTCACCCCTCCACTTT.

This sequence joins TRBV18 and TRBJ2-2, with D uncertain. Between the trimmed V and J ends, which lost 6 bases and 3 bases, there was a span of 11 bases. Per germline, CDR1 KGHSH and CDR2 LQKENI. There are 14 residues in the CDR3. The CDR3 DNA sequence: TGTGCCAGCTCCCCGATTGAGTACACCGGGGAGCTGTTTTTT. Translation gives CASSPIEYTGELFF.

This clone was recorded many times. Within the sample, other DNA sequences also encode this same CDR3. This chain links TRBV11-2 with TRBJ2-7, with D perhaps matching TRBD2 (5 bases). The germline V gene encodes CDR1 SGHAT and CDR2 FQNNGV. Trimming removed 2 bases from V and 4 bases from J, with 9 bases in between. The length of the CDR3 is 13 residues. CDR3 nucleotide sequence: TGTGCCAGCAGCTTAATTCGGGGATACGAGCAGTACTTC. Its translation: CASSLIRGYEQYF.

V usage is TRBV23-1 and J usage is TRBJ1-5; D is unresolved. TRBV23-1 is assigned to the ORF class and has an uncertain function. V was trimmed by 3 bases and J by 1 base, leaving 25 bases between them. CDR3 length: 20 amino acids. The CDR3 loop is CASSHSGPQIAGGSNQPQHF. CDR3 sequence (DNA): TGCGCCAGCAGTCACTCGGGCCCACAAATCGCGGGTGGAAGCAATCAGCCCCAGCATTTT.

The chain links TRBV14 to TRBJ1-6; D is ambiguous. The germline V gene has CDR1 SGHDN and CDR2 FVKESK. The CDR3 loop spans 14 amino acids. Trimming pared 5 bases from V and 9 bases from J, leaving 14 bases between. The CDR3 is CASSVSGFTSPLHF. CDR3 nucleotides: TGTGCCAGCAGCGTTAGTGGTTTTACTTCACCCCTCCACTTT.